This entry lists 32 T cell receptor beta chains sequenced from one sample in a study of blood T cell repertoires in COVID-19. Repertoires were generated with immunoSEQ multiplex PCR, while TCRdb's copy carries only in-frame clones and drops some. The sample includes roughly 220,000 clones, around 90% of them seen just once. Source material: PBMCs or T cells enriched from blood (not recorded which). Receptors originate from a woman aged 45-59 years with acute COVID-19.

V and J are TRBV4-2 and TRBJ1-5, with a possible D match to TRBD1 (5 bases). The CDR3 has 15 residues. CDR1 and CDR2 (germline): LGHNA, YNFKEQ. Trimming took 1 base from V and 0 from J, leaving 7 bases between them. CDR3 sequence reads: CASSQAQDSNQPQHF. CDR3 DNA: TGTGCCAGCAGCCAAGCACAGGATAGCAATCAGCCCCAGCATTTT.

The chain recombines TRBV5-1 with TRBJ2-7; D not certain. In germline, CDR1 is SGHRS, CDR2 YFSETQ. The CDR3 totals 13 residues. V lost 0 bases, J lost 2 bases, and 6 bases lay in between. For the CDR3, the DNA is TGCGCCAGCAGCTTGGTTCAGACCTACGAGCAGTACTTC. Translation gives CASSLVQTYEQYF. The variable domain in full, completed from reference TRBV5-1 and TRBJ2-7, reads KAGVTQTPRYLIKTRGQQVTLSCSPISGHRSVSWYQQTPGQGLQFLFEYFSETQRNKGNFPGRFSGRQFSNSRSEMNVSTLELGDSALYLCASSLVQTYEQYFGPGTRLTVT.

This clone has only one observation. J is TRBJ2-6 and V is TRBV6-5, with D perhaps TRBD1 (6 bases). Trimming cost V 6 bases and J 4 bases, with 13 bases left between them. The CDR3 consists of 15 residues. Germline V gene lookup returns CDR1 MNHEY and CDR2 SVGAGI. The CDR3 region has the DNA TGTGCCAGCAGCCCCCTGGGGGCAGGGGCCAACGTCCTGACTTTC. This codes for CASSPLGAGANVLTF.

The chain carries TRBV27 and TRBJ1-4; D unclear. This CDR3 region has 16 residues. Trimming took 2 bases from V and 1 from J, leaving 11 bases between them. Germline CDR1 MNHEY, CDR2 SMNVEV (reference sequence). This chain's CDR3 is CASSLRSGVTNEKLFF. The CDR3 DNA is TGTGCCAGCAGTTTAAGGTCCGGGGTAACTAATGAAAAACTGTTTTTT.

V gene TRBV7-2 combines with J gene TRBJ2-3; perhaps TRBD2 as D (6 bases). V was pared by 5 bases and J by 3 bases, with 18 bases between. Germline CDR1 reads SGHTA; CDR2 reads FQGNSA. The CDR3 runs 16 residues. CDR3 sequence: CASSRRRDSRTDTQYF. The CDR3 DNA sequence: TGTGCCAGCAGCAGGCGCCGGGACTCTAGAACAGATACGCAGTATTTT.

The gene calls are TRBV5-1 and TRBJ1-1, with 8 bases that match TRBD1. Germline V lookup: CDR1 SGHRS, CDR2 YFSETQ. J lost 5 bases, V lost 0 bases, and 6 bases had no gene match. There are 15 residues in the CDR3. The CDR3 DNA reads TGCGCCAGCAGCTTGGGGGACAGGATTGTTACTGAAGCTTTCTTT. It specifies CASSLGDRIVTEAFF.

Here the CDR3 DNA reads TGTGCCAGCAGTGGGACACCTGGAAACACCATATATTTT. It specifies CASSGTPGNTIYF. The chain has TRBV2 and TRBJ1-3; possible D gene TRBD1, 5 bases. CDR1 is SNHLY, CDR2 FYNNEI, per germline. The CDR3 is 13 residues long. V was cut by 4 bases and J by 2 bases, with 6 bases left in between.

In DNA form, the CDR3 reads TGTGCCAGCAGTCCTCGTGAGGGGCAGTACTTC. Encoded protein: CASSPREGQYF. The chain employs TRBV28 and TRBJ2-7, with D possibly TRBD2 on 5 matching bases. This CDR3 contains 11 residues. Germline-derived CDR1 and CDR2 are MDHEN and SYDVKM. The V end was cut by 5 bases, the J end by 9 bases, with 11 bases between. Full variable domain (remainder filled in from reference TRBV28 and TRBJ2-7): DVKVTQSSRYLVKRTGEKVFLECVQDMDHENMFWYRQDPGLGLRLIYFSYDVKMKEKGDIPEGYSVSREKKERFSLILESASTNQTSMYLCASSPREGQYFGPGTRLTVT.

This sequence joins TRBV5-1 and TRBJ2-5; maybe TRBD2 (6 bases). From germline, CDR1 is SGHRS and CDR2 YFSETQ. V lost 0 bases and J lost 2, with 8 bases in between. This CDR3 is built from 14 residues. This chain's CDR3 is CASSLAGTQETQYF. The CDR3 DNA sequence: TGCGCCAGCAGCTTGGCCGGGACTCAAGAGACCCAGTACTTC.

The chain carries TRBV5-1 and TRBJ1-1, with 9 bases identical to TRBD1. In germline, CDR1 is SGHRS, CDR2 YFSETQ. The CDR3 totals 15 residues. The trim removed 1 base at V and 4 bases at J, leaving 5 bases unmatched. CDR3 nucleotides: TGCGCCAGCAGCTTGTCGACAGGGGGGAGCACTGAAGCTTTCTTT. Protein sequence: CASSLSTGGSTEAFF.

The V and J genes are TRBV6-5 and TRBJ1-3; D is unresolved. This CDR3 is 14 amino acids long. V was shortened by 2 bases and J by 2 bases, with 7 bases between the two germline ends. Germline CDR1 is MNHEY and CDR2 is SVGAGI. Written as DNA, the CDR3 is TGTGCCAGCAGTTACGACACCGCTGGAAACACCATATATTTT. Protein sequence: CASSYDTAGNTIYF.

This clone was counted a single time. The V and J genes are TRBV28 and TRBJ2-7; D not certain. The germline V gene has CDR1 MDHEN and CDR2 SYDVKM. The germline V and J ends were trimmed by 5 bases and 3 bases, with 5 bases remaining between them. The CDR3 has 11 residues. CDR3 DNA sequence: TGTGCCAGCAGTCCAAACTACGAGCAGTACTTC. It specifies CASSPNYEQYF.

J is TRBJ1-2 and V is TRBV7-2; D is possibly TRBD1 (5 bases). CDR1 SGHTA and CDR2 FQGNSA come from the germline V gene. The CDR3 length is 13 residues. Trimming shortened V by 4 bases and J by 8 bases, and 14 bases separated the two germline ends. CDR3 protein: CASSSSGDGGYTF. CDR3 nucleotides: TGTGCCAGCAGCTCCAGCGGGGACGGAGGCTACACCTTC.

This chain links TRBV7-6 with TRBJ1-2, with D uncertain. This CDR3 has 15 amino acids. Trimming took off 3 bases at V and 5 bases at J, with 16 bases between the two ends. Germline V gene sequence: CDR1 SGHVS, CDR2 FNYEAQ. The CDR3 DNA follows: TGTGCCAGCAGCTTCCTTACAGAAGACAATTATGGCTACACCTTC. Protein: CASSFLTEDNYGYTF.

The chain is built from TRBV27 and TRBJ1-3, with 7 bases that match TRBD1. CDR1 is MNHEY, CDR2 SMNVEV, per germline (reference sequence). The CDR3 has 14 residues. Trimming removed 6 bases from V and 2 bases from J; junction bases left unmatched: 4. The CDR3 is CASSSGTAGNTIYF. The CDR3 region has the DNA TGTGCCAGCAGCTCTGGGACAGCTGGAAACACCATATATTTT.

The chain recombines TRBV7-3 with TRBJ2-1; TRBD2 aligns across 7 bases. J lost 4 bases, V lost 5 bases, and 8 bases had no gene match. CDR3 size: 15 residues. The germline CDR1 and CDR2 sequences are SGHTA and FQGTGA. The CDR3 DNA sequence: TGTGCCAGCAGCCCGACCAGCGGGGATTACAATGAGCAGTTCTTC. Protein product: CASSPTSGDYNEQFF.

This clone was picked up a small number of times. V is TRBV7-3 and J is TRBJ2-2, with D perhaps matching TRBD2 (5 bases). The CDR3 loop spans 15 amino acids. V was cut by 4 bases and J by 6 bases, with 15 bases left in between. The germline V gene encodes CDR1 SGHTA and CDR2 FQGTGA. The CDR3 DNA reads TGTGCCAGCAGCTCACCATTAACGAGGGCCGGGGAGCTGTTTTTT. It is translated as CASSSPLTRAGELFF.

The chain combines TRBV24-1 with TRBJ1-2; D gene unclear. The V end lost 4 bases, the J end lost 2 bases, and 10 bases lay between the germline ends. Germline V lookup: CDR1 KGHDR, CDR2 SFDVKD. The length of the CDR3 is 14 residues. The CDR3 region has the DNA TGTGCCACCAGTGAAGAGGGCTTGAACTATGGCTACACCTTC. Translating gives CATSEEGLNYGYTF.

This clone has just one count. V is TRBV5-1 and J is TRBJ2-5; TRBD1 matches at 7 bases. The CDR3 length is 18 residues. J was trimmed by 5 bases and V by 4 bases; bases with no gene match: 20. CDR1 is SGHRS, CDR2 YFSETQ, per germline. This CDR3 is CASSRNFPGQIIAETQYF. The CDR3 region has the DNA TGCGCCAGCAGCCGGAATTTCCCGGGACAGATTATCGCGGAGACCCAGTACTTC.

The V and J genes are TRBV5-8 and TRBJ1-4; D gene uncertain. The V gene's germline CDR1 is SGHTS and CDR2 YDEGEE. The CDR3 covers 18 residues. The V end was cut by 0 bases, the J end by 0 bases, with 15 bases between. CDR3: CASSLVFAGIATNEKLFF. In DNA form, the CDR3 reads TGTGCCAGCAGCTTGGTGTTTGCCGGGATTGCAACTAATGAAAAACTGTTTTTT.

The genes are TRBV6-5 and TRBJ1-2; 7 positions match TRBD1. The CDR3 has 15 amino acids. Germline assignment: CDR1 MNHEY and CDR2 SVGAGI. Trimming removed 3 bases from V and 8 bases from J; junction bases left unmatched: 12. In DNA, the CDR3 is TGTGCCAGCAGTTATGTGACAGGGAGGTCCACCGGCTACACCTTC. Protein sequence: CASSYVTGRSTGYTF.

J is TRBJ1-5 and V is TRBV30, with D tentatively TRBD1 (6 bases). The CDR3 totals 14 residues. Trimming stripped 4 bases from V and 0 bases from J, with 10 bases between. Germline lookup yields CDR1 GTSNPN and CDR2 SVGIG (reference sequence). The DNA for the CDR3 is TGTGCCTGGACAGGGGAGTCTAGCAATCAGCCCCAGCATTTT. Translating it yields CAWTGESSNQPQHF. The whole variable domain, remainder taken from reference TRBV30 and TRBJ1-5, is SQTIHQWPATLVQPVGSPLSLECTVEGTSNPNLYWYRQAAGRGLQLLFYSVGIGQISSEVPQNLSASRPQDRQFILSSKKLLLSDSGFYLCAWTGESSNQPQHFGDGTRLSIL.

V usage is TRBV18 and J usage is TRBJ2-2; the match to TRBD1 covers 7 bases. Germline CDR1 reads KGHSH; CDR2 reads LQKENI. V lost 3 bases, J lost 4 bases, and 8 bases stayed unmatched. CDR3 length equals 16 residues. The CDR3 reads CASSPRQGASTGELFF. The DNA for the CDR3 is TGTGCCAGCTCACCGAGACAGGGCGCTAGCACCGGGGAGCTGTTTTTT.

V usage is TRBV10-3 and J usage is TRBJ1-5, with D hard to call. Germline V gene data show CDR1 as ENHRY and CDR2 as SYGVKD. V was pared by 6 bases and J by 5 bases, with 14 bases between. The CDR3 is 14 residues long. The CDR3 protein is CAIRDGGSYQPQHF. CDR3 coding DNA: TGTGCCATCAGGGATGGAGGGAGCTATCAGCCCCAGCATTTT.

The chain's CDR3 is CASSLGLAGKEGDTQYF. The CDR3 DNA sequence: TGTGCCAGCAGCTTAGGACTAGCGGGAAAGGAGGGGGATACGCAGTATTTT. The chain joins TRBV7-9 to TRBJ2-3, with 11 nucleotides matching TRBD2. The V gene's germline CDR1 is SEHNR and CDR2 FQNEAQ (reference sequence). Losses at the gene ends were 1 base for V and 6 bases for J; bases not matched to a gene: 9. The CDR3 runs 17 residues.

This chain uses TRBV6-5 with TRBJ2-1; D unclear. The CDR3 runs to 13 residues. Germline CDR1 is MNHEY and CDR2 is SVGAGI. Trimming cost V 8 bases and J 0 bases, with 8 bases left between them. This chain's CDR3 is CASSQDSYNEQFF. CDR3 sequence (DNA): TGTGCCAGCTCGCAGGACTCCTACAATGAGCAGTTCTTC.

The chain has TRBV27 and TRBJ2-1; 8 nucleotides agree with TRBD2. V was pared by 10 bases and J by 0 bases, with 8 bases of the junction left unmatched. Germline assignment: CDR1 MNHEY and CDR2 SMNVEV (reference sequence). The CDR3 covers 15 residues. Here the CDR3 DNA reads TGTGCCACCTACACCGGGACTAGCTCCTACAATGAGCAGTTCTTC. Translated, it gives CATYTGTSSYNEQFF.

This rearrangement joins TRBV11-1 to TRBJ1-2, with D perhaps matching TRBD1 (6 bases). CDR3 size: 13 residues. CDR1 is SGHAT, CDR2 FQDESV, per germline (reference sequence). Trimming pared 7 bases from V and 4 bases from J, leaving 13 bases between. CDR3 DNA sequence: TGTGCCAGCAACCAACTAGGGGGCTATGGCTACACCTTC. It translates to CASNQLGGYGYTF.

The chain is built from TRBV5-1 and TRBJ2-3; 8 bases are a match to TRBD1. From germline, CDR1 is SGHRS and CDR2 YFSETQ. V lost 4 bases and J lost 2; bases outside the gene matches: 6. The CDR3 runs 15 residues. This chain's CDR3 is CASSHGQGITDTQYF. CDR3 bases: TGCGCCAGCAGCCACGGACAGGGAATCACAGATACGCAGTATTTT.

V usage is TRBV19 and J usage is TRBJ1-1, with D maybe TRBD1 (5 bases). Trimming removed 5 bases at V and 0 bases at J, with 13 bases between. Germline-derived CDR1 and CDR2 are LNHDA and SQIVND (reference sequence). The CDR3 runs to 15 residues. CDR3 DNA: TGTGCCAGTAGTGGGAGGGGATCTGTGAACACTGAAGCTTTCTTT. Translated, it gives CASSGRGSVNTEAFF.

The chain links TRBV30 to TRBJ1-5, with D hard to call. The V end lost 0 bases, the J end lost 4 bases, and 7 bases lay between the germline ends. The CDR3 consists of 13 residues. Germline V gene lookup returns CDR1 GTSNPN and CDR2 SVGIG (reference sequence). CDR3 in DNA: TGTGCCTGGAGTGTTGGCCCGAATCAGCCCCAGCATTTT. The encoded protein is CAWSVGPNQPQHF. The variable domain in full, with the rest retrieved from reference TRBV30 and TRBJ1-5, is SQTIHQWPATLVQPVGSPLSLECTVEGTSNPNLYWYRQAAGRGLQLLFYSVGIGQISSEVPQNLSASRPQDRQFILSSKKLLLSDSGFYLCAWSVGPNQPQHFGDGTRLSIL.

For the CDR3, the DNA is TGTGCCAGCAGTGAACTAGCGGGAGGTGCAACAGATACGCAGTATTTT. This encodes CASSELAGGATDTQYF. The chain combines TRBV6-1 with TRBJ2-3, with TRBD2 matching 11 bases. The CDR3 is 16 amino acids. The V segment lost 2 bases and the J segment 3 bases; nucleotides outside the gene matches: 4. Germline values: CDR1 MNHNS, CDR2 SASEGT.